This T cell receptor beta chain was recorded in a study of blood T cell repertoires in COVID-19. As for the study in general: T cells, B-cell-depleted T cells, or PBMCs supplied cDNA or gDNA.

Original methodology: Estimation of nucleated cell counts relied on the amplification of reference gene primers. Sequencing was performed with immunoSEQ multiplex PCR; in TCRdb, only in-frame clones are kept and a portion is missing. That table is the source of V, J and clone size, and D and trimming were worked out from the DNA. The sample includes about 330,000 clones, roughly 90% seen only once; the top ten take around 20%. Cohort placement rested on clinical history that participants reported themselves. Two consecutive negative NP/OP PCR tests, clearance, or resolved symptoms defined Cohort 3 recovery. V lost 3 bases, J lost 10 bases, and 5 bases stayed unmatched. The CDR3 totals 14 residues. In germline, CDR1 is SEHNR, CDR2 FQNEAQ (reference sequence).

The chain links TRBV7-9 to TRBJ2-4; 11 nucleotides agree with TRBD2. Sequenced input: PBMCs or T cells enriched from blood (not recorded which). The receptor comes from a young woman who had recovered from COVID-19. CDR3 sequence: CASSFGTSGKIQYF. In DNA form, the CDR3 reads TGTGCCAGCAGCTTCGGGACTAGCGGCAAAATTCAGTACTTC.